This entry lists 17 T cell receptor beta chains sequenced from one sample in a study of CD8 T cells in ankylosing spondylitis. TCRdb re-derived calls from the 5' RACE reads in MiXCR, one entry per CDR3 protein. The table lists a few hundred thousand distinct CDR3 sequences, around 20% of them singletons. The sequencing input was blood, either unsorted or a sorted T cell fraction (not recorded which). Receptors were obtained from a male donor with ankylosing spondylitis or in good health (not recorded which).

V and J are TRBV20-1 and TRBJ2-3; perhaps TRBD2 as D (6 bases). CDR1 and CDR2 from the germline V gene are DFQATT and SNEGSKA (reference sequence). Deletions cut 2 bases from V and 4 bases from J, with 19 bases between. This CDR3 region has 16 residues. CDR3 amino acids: CSARSIADQTADTQYF. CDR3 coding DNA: TGCAGTGCTAGAAGTATAGCGGACCAAACGGCAGATACGCAGTATTTT.

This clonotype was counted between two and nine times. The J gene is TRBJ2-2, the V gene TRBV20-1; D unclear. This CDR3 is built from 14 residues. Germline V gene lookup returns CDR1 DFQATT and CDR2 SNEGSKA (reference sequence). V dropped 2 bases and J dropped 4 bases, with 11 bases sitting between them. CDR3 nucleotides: TGCAGTGCTAGAAAAACCACCTCCACCGGGGAGCTGTTTTTT. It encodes CSARKTTSTGELFF.

The CDR3 coding sequence is TGCGCCAGCAGCTTGGACACTATTGGGGAAAAAAACATTCAGTACTTC. Translation gives CASSLDTIGEKNIQYF. The gene calls are TRBV5-1 and TRBJ2-4; D is undetermined. Germline values: CDR1 SGHRS, CDR2 YFSETQ. Trimming pared 0 bases from V and 4 bases from J, leaving 14 bases between. The CDR3 totals 16 residues.

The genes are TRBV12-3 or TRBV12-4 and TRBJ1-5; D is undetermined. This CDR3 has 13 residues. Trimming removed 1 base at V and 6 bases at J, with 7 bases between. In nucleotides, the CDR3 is TGTGCCAGCAGTTTAGTTCGGAGTCAGCCCCAGCATTTT. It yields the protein CASSLVRSQPQHF.

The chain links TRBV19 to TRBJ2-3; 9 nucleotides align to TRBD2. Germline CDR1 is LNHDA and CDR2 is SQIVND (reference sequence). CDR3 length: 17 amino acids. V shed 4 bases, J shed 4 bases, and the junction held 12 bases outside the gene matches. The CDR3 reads CASSTPWSSGSADTQYF. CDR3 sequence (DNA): TGTGCCAGTAGTACCCCCTGGAGTAGCGGGAGTGCAGATACGCAGTATTTT. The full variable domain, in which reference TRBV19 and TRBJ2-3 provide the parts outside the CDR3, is DGGITQSPKYLFRKEGQNVTLSCEQNLNHDAMYWYRQDPGQGLRLIYYSQIVNDFQKGDIAEGYSVSREKKESFPLTVTSAQKNPTAFYLCASSTPWSSGSADTQYFGPGTRLTVL.

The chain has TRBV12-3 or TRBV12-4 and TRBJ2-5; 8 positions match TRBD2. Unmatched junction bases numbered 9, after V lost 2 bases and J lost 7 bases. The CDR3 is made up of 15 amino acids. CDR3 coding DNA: TGTGCCAGCAGTTTATCTGCGGGGGGACTCGTGACCCAGTACTTC. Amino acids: CASSLSAGGLVTQYF.

CDR3 region: CASSLQDNHEQYV. The CDR3 nucleotides read TGTGCCAGCAGTTTACAGGACAATCACGAGCAGTACGTC. The V and J genes are TRBV28 and TRBJ2-7, with a tentative D call TRBD1 (5 bases). The CDR3 covers 13 residues. CDR1 is MDHEN, CDR2 SYDVKM, per germline. Trimming removed 2 bases at V and 5 bases at J, with 10 bases between.

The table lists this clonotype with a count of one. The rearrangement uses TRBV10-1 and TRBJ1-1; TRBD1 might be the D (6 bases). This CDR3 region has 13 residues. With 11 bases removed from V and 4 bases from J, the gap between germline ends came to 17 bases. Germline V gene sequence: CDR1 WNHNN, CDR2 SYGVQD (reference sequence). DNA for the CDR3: TGCGCCCCCAGGGGACGGCGCGGCACTGAAGCTTTCTTT. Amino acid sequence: CAPRGRRGTEAFF.

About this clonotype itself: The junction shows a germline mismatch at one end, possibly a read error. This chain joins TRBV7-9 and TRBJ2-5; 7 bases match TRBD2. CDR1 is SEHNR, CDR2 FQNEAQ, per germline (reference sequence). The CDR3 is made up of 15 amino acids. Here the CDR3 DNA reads TGTGCCAGCAGCTTAGTGGCTCCCGGACTAGAGACCACAGACTTC. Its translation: CASSLVAPGLETTDF.

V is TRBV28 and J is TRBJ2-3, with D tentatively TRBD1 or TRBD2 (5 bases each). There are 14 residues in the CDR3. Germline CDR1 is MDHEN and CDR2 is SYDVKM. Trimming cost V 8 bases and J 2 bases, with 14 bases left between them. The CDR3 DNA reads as TGTGCCAGCCGTAGAGGGGACCCCACAGATACGCAGTATTTT. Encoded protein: CASRRGDPTDTQYF.

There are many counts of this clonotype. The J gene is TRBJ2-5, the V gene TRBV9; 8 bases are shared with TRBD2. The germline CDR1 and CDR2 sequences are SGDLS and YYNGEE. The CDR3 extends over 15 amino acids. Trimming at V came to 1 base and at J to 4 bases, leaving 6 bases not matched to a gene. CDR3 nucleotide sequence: TGTGCCAGCAGCGTATCCAGCGGGGGTAGAGAGACCCAGTACTTC. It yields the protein CASSVSSGGRETQYF. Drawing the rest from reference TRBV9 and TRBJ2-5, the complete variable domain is DSGVTQTPKHLITATGQRVTLRCSPRSGDLSVYWYQQSLDQGLQFLIQYYNGEERAKGNILERFSAQQFPDLHSELNLSSLELGDSALYFCASSVSSGGRETQYFGPGTRLLVL.

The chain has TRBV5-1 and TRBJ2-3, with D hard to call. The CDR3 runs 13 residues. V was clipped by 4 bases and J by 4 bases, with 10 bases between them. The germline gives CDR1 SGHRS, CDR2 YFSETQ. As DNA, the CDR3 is TGCGCCAGCAGCCAGGATTCGGCAGATACGCAGTATTTT. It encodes CASSQDSADTQYF.

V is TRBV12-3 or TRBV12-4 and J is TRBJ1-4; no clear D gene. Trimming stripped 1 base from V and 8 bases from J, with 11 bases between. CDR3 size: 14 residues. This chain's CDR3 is CASSLGSRGEKLFF. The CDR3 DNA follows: TGTGCCAGCAGTTTAGGAAGTCGCGGGGAAAAACTGTTTTTT.

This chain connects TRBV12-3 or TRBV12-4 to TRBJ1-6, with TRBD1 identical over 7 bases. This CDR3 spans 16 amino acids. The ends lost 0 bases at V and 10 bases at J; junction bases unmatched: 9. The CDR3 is CASSLALGQGVSPLHF. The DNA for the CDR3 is TGTGCCAGCAGTTTAGCGCTCGGGCAGGGGGTCTCACCCCTCCACTTT.

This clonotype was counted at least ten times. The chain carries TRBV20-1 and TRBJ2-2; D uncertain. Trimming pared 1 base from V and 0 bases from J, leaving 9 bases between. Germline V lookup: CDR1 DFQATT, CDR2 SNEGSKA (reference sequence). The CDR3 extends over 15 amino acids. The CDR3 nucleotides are TGCAGTGCTAGAGGAACGCAAACGAACACCGGGGAGCTGTTTTTT. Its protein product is CSARGTQTNTGELFF.

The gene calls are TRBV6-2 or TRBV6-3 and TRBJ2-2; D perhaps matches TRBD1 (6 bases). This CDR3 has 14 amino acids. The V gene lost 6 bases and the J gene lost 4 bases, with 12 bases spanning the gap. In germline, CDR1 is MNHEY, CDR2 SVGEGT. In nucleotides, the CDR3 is TGTGCCAGCAGACTAGGGACACCCACCGGGGAGCTGTTTTTT. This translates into CASRLGTPTGELFF.

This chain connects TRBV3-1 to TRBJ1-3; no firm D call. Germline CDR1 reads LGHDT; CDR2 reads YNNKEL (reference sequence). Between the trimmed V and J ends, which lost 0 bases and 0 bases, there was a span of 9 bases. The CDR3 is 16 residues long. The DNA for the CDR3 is TGTGCCAGCAGCCAAGAACAACTATTCTCTGGAAACACCATATATTTT. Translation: CASSQEQLFSGNTIYF.